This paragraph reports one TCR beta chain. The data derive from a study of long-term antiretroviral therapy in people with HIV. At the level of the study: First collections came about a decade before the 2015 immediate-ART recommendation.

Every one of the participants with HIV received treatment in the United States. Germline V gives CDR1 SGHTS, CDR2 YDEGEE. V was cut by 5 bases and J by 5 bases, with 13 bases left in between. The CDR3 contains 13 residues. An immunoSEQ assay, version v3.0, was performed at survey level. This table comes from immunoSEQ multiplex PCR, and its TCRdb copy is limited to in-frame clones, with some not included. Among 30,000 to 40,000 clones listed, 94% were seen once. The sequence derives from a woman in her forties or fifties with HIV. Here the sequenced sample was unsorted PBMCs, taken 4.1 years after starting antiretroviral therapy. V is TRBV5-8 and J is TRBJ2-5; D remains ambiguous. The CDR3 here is CASSERGVETQYF. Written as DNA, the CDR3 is TGTGCCAGCAGTGAGCGAGGAGTGGAGACCCAGTACTTC. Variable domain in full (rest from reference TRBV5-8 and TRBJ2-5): EAGVTQSPTHLIKTRGQQATLRCSPISGHTSVYWYQQALGLGLQFLLWYDEGEERNRGNFPPRFSGRQFPNYSSELNVNALELEDSALYLCASSERGVETQYFGPGTRLLVL.